A selection of T cell receptor beta chains follows, all from one sample in a study of OX40 agonist ivuxolimab in advanced cancers. Some clones are missing from TCRdb's copy, which holds only in-frame ones; the method was immunoSEQ multiplex PCR. The sample has roughly 46,000 clones, over 75% seen once. Sequenced here: CD4+ or CD8+ T cells sorted from blood, sampled in a trial of the OX40 agonist ivuxolimab. The receptors were sampled from an adult with an advanced solid tumor such as melanoma, head and neck, liver or kidney cancer. CDR3s include the opening cysteine and the closing phenylalanine or tryptophan.

V gene: TRBV19; J gene: TRBJ1-1; CDR3 protein: CASSRGTVPEAFF
V gene: TRBV6-5; J gene: TRBJ2-7; CDR3 protein: CASSYRGQGHEQYF
V gene: TRBV5-6; J gene: TRBJ2-3; CDR3 protein: CASSFSLADTQYF
V gene: TRBV7-9; J gene: TRBJ1-1; CDR3 protein: CASSSDPLYTEAFF
V gene: TRBV5-4; J gene: TRBJ1-6; CDR3 protein: CASSLELQVDVSPLHF
V gene: TRBV11-2; J gene: TRBJ2-3; CDR3 protein: CASSLDPLAGPTDTQYF
V gene: TRBV29-1; J gene: TRBJ1-5; CDR3 protein: CSVDKIRNQPQHF
V gene: TRBV5-1; J gene: TRBJ2-7; CDR3 protein: CASSERTGDNEQYF
V gene: TRBV6-1; J gene: TRBJ2-7; CDR3 protein: CASSDPNLRQYF
V gene: TRBV7-2; J gene: TRBJ1-6; CDR3 protein: CASSLGLRQSGGPLHF
V gene: TRBV5-1; J gene: TRBJ2-1; CDR3 protein: CASRSGGPFDEQFF
V gene: TRBV12-5; J gene: TRBJ1-5; CDR3 protein: CASGLLQGHQPQHF
V gene: TRBV28; J gene: TRBJ2-1; CDR3 protein: CASSLIVRRNEQFF
V gene: TRBV15; J gene: TRBJ1-1; CDR3 protein: CATSREQGYVTEAFF
V gene: TRBV7-2; J gene: TRBJ2-1; CDR3 protein: CASSVRTHNEQFF
V gene: TRBV7-9; J gene: TRBJ1-1; CDR3 protein: CASSFDRGEAFF
V gene: TRBV5-4; J gene: TRBJ2-7; CDR3 protein: CASSLGTSGGTYEQYF
V gene: TRBV5-1; J gene: TRBJ2-1; CDR3 protein: CASSLSVVRTGYNEQFF
V gene: TRBV28; J gene: TRBJ1-3; CDR3 protein: CASRSGQAKGNTIYF
V gene: TRBV2; J gene: TRBJ1-5; CDR3 protein: CASSDVGENQPQHF
V gene: TRBV4-2; J gene: TRBJ2-7; CDR3 protein: CASSQGAGGAAYEQYF
V gene: TRBV10-2; J gene: TRBJ1-1; CDR3 protein: CASRGTGRDTEAFF
V gene: TRBV7-8; J gene: TRBJ2-2; CDR3 protein: CASSPGMGGGLTGELFF
V gene: TRBV5-1; J gene: TRBJ1-1; CDR3 protein: CASSYDDTEAFF
V gene: TRBV5-1; J gene: TRBJ1-4; CDR3 protein: CASSAARQITNEKLFF
V gene: TRBV5-4; J gene: TRBJ1-1; CDR3 protein: CASSLVGRNTEAFF
V gene: TRBV19; J gene: TRBJ1-2; CDR3 protein: CASNLGDRGHGYTF
V gene: TRBV29-1; J gene: TRBJ2-5; CDR3 protein: CSGWDSAAQYF
V gene: TRBV6-5; J gene: TRBJ1-5; CDR3 protein: CASSYFVKTQPQHF
V gene: TRBV7-8; J gene: TRBJ2-5; CDR3 protein: CASSLGLGKGRDEETQYF
V gene: TRBV30; J gene: TRBJ1-1; CDR3 protein: CAWRSWDTNTEAFF
V gene: TRBV18; J gene: TRBJ2-1; CDR3 protein: CASSSRQGDEQFF
V gene: TRBV5-8; J gene: TRBJ1-1; CDR3 protein: CASSLTDGTGGEAFF
V gene: TRBV7-6; J gene: TRBJ1-1; CDR3 protein: CASSERQTGVNTEAFF
V gene: TRBV6-1; J gene: TRBJ1-1; CDR3 protein: CASSVGQGGWTEAFF
V gene: TRBV29-1; J gene: TRBJ1-1; CDR3 protein: CSVGKGSADTEAFF
V gene: TRBV9; J gene: TRBJ2-4; CDR3 protein: CASSAGAQGAKNIQYF
V gene: TRBV30; J gene: TRBJ1-5; CDR3 protein: CAWSPGQLGNQPQHF
V gene: TRBV29-1; J gene: TRBJ2-3; CDR3 protein: CSDRVGDTQYF
V gene: TRBV5-4; J gene: TRBJ1-6; CDR3 protein: CASSIGTGGSSSPLHF
V gene: TRBV11-2; J gene: TRBJ1-1; CDR3 protein: CASSLTQGAEAFF
V gene: TRBV7-2; J gene: TRBJ2-5; CDR3 protein: CASSLMGGAETQYF
V gene: TRBV5-1; J gene: TRBJ2-1; CDR3 protein: CASSLAQGVEQFF
V gene: TRBV27; J gene: TRBJ1-2; CDR3 protein: CASSLSVSDGYTF
V gene: TRBV27; J gene: TRBJ2-7; CDR3 protein: CASSSITGLTGSYEQYF
V gene: TRBV5-1; J gene: TRBJ2-7; CDR3 protein: CASSLGPSGVSSYEQYF
V gene: TRBV4-2; J gene: TRBJ2-7; CDR3 protein: CASSDGLAGGRSGEQYF